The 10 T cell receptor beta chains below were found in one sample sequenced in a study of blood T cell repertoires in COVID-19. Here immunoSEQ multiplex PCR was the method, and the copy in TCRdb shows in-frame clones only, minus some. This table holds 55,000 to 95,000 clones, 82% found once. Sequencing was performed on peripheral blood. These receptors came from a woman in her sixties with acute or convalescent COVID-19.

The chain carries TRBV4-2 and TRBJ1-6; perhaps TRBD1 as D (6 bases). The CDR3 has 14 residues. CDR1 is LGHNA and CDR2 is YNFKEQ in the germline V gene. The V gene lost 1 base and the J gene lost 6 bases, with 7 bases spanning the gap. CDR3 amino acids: CASSQGTVNSPLHF. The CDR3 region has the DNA TGTGCCAGCAGCCAAGGGACAGTTAATTCACCCCTCCACTTT.

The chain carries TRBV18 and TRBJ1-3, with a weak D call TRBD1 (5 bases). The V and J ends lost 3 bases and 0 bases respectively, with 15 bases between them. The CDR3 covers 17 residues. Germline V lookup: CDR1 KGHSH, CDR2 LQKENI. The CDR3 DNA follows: TGTGCCAGCTCACCGCAGGGAGGCAGATTCTCTGGAAACACCATATATTTT. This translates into CASSPQGGRFSGNTIYF.

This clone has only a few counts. The CDR3 DNA reads TGCGCCAGCAGCTTGTCCCCCCGGGACACCTATAATTCACCCCTCCACTTT. This translates into CASSLSPRDTYNSPLHF. This chain joins TRBV5-1 and TRBJ1-6; a weak D match, TRBD1 (6 bases). The germline CDR1 and CDR2 sequences are SGHRS and YFSETQ. The CDR3 has 17 amino acids. V lost 1 base, J lost 2 bases, and 13 bases lay in between.

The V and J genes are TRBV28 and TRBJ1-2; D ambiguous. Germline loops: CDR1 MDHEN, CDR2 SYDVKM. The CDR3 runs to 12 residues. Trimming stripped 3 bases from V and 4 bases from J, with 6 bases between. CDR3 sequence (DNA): TGTGCCAGCAGTTTGGCCCTCTATGGCTACACCTTC. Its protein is CASSLALYGYTF.

CDR3: CASSLGGNTEAFF. Here the CDR3 DNA reads TGTGCCAGCAGTCTCGGCGGGAACACTGAAGCTTTCTTT. V usage is TRBV28 and J usage is TRBJ1-1; D is uncertain. The CDR3 sequence is 13 residues long. The ends were cut back, 5 bases at V and 1 base at J, with 8 bases in the middle. Germline V lookup: CDR1 MDHEN, CDR2 SYDVKM.

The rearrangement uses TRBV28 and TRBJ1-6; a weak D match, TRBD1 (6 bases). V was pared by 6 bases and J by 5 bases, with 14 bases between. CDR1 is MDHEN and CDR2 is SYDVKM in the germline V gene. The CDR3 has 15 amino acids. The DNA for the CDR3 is TGTGCCAGCAGGACCCGGGGGGCAAATAATTCACCCCTCCACTTT. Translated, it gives CASRTRGANNSPLHF.

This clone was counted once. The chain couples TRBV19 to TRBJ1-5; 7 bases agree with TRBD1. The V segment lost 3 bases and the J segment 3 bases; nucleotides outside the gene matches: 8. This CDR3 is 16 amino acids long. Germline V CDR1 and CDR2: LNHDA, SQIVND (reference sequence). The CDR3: CASSITRTGTNQPQHF. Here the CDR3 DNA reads TGTGCCAGTAGTATCACCCGGACAGGAACCAATCAGCCCCAGCATTTT.

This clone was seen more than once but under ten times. The DNA for the CDR3 is TGCGCCAGCAGAACCGGACAGGGCGGTAATGAAAAACTGTTTTTT. This gives the protein CASRTGQGGNEKLFF. This chain uses TRBV10-2 with TRBJ1-4; 8 positions agree with TRBD1. Looked up from germline, CDR1 is WSHSY and CDR2 is SAAADI. The CDR3 contains 15 residues. The trim removed 6 bases at V and 4 bases at J, leaving 7 bases unmatched.

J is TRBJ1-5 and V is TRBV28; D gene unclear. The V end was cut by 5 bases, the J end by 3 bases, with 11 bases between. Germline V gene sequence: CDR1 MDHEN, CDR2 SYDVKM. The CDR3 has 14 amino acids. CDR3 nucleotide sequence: TGTGCCAGCAGTAAAAGAGTCCTCAATCAGCCCCAGCATTTT. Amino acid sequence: CASSKRVLNQPQHF.

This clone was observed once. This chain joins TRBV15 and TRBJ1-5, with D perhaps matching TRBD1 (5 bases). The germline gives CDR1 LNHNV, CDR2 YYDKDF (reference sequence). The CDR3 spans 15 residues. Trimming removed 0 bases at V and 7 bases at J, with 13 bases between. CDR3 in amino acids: CATSRDSGTGQPQHF. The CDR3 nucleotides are TGTGCCACCAGCAGAGATTCAGGGACTGGGCAGCCCCAGCATTTT.